These 5 T cell receptor beta chains were sequenced from one sample in a study of T cells in localized non-small cell lung cancer (dated by TCRdb to 2019 to 2021). The library was generated by the immunoSEQ multiplex PCR assay. What TCRdb holds here is the immuneACCESS table cut down to in-frame rearrangements. Part of the clones is not present; checked against another copy, under half of the missing clones reflect an unresolved V gene, and the others are unexplained. This sample comprises some 140,000 clones, about 90% of them detected only once. Around 1.7% of the sample goes to the ten largest clones. Sequencing used peripheral blood, obtained before any cancer treatment. These receptors were obtained from a female donor at least 60 years old with stage I lung adenocarcinoma.

The chain carries TRBV4-1 and TRBJ2-7; 13 nucleotides match TRBD2. This CDR3 region has 19 residues. V lost 0 bases to trimming and J lost 6 bases; unmatched junction nucleotides: 14. Germline-derived CDR1 and CDR2 are MGHRA and YSYEKL. CDR3 in amino acids: CASSQDRDSGLAGAVEQYF. The CDR3 region has the DNA TGCGCCAGCAGCCAAGATCGAGACTCCGGACTAGCGGGAGCGGTCGAGCAGTACTTC.

The V and J genes are TRBV5-1 and TRBJ2-6; D is undetermined. CDR3 length equals 19 residues. V was trimmed by 4 bases and J by 0 bases, leaving 20 bases between them. Germline assignment: CDR1 SGHRS and CDR2 YFSETQ. The CDR3 DNA reads TGCGCCAGCAGCAACCCCGGCCCGCCGAGTCTCTCTGGGGCCAACGTCCTGACTTTC. Encoded protein: CASSNPGPPSLSGANVLTF.

This chain joins TRBV6-5 and TRBJ1-5; maybe TRBD1 (5 bases). The CDR3 is made up of 15 amino acids. CDR1 is MNHEY and CDR2 is SVGAGI in the germline V gene. The ends were cut back, 4 bases at V and 1 base at J, with 11 bases in the middle. CDR3 bases: TGTGCCAGCAGTTGGGGGAAAGGCAGCAATCAGCCCCAGCATTTT. It is translated as CASSWGKGSNQPQHF.

The chain recombines TRBV5-1 with TRBJ2-2; no clear D. Germline CDR1 SGHRS, CDR2 YFSETQ. V was cut by 4 bases and J by 3 bases, with 10 bases left in between. The CDR3 has 14 residues. CDR3 sequence reads: CASSPGPDTGELFF. In nucleotides, the CDR3 is TGCGCCAGCAGCCCCGGACCTGACACCGGGGAGCTGTTTTTT.

This chain uses TRBV6-5 with TRBJ1-2; D is possibly TRBD1 (5 bases). This CDR3 region has 13 residues. Germline-derived CDR1 and CDR2 are MNHEY and SVGAGI. V shed 6 bases and J shed 2 bases, with 10 bases lying between them. The CDR3 reads CASSRDLNYGYTF. The DNA for the CDR3 is TGTGCCAGCAGCAGGGACCTGAACTATGGCTACACCTTC.